A selection of T cell receptor beta chains follows, all from one sample in a study of OX40 agonist ivuxolimab in advanced cancers. Some clones are missing from TCRdb's copy, which holds only in-frame ones; the method was immunoSEQ multiplex PCR. Altogether under 100,000 clones are present, approximately 82% being singletons, with the ten largest covering 0.85%. The material was CD4+ or CD8+ T cells sorted from blood, obtained in a trial of the OX40 agonist ivuxolimab. The receptors were gathered from an adult with an advanced solid tumor such as melanoma, head and neck, liver or kidney cancer. The CDR3 runs from the conserved cysteine through the conserved F or W. Each record gives: J gene, D gene, clone size, V gene, CDR3 protein, CDR3 DNA. A D gene is named only where the DNA matches it firmly. Not all rows give a size; the values are once, few, many and, for expanded clones, a class.

TRBJ1-5,TRBD1,.,TRBV19,CASQGTGINQPQHF,TGTGCCTCCCAGGGGACAGGGATCAATCAGCCCCAGCATTTT
TRBJ2-4,.,once,TRBV21-1,CASQGVNIQYF,TGTGCCAGCCAGGGCGTAAACATTCAGTACTTC
TRBJ1-1,.,.,TRBV2,CASSENGGNTEAFF,TGTGCCAGCAGTGAAAATGGGGGCAACACTGAAGCTTTCTTT
TRBJ2-7,.,.,TRBV11-2,CASSPPGPSYEQYF,TGTGCCAGCAGCCCCCCGGGACCCTCCTACGAGCAGTACTTC
TRBJ2-7,.,.,TRBV27,CASSYEQYF,TGTGCCAGCAGCTACGAGCAGTACTTC
TRBJ1-1,.,once,TRBV5-1,CASSLEQGGSEAFF,TGCGCCAGCAGCTTGGAGCAGGGAGGGTCTGAAGCTTTCTTT
TRBJ2-7,.,.,TRBV6-5,CASNLAGTYEQYF,TGTGCCAGCAACCTGGCGGGGACCTACGAGCAGTACTTC
TRBJ2-5,TRBD2,once,TRBV7-3,CASSLGGGAGETQYF,TGTGCCAGCAGCTTAGGCGGGGGGGCCGGTGAGACCCAGTACTTC
TRBJ1-1,.,.,TRBV7-2,CASSSDKNTEAFF,TGTGCCAGCAGCTCGGACAAGAACACTGAAGCTTTCTTT
TRBJ2-4,TRBD1,few,TRBV5-6,CASSLDRDRLAKNIQYF,TGTGCCAGCAGCTTAGACCGGGACAGATTAGCCAAAAACATTCAGTACTTC
TRBJ2-3,TRBD1,.,TRBV7-6,CASSPRDRGTDTQYF,TGTGCCAGCAGCCCCCGGGACAGAGGCACAGATACGCAGTATTTT